This T cell receptor (beta chain) comes out of a study of tumour-infiltrating T cells in Burkitt lymphoma. Study information: The Burkitt lymphoma cohort spanned all epidemiological subtypes. Productive clonality predicted overall and progression-free survival. General study findings and limits: Several public clonotypes were shared across many Burkitt lymphoma patients.

Measured with immunoSEQ multiplex PCR; TCRdb has only the in-frame clones, and not every one. This table holds 45,000 to 60,000 clones, roughly 30% found once. V was shortened by 4 bases and J by 0 bases, with 7 bases between the two germline ends. CDR1 and CDR2 (germline): SGHRS, YFSETQ. This CDR3 spans 13 amino acids. This clone showed up just a few times. Its antigen is still unknown. This clonotype was obtained from a human donor with Burkitt lymphoma. V gene TRBV5-1 combines with J gene TRBJ1-1; no firm D call. Sequenced material: tumor tissue. CDR3 loop: CASSGPMNTEAFF. The CDR3 region has the DNA TGCGCCAGCAGCGGTCCAATGAACACTGAAGCTTTCTTT.